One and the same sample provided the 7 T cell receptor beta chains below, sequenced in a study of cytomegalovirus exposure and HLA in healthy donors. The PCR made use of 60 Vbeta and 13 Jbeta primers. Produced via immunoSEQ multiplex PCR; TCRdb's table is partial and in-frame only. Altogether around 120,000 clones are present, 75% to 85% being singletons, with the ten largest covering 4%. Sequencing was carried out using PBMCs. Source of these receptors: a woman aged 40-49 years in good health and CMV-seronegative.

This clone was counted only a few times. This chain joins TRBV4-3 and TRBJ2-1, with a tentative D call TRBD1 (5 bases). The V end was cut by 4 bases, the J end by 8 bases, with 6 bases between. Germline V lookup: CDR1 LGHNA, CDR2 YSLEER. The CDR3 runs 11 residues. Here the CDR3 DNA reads TGCGCCAGCAGCCTAGGGGATGAGCAGTTCTTC. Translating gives CASSLGDEQFF.

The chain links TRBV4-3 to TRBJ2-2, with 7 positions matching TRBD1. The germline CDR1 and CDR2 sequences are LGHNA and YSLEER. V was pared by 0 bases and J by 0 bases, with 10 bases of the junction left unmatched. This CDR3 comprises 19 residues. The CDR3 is CASSQEPLRGQANTGELFF. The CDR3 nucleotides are TGCGCCAGCAGCCAAGAACCCCTTAGAGGACAGGCGAACACCGGGGAGCTGTTTTTT.

The CDR3 sequence: CASSSGSLKNTEAFF. The CDR3 DNA sequence: TGTGCCAGCAGCTCGGGATCTTTGAAGAACACTGAAGCTTTCTTT. This chain links TRBV7-9 with TRBJ1-1; D is undetermined. Trimming took off 4 bases at V and 1 base at J, with 13 bases between the two ends. Germline V gene sequence: CDR1 SEHNR, CDR2 FQNEAQ (reference sequence). CDR3 length: 15 residues.

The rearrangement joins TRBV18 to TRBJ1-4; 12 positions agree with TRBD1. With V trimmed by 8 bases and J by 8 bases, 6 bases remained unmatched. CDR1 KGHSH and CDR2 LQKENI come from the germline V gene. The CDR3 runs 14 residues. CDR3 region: CASTSGTGGEKLFF. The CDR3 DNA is TGTGCCAGCACCTCCGGGACAGGGGGCGAAAAACTGTTTTTT. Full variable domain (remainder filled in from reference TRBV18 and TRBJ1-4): NAGVMQNPRHLVRRRGQEARLRCSPMKGHSHVYWYRQLPEEGLKFMVYLQKENIIDESGMPKERFSAEFPKEGPSILRIQQVVRGDSAAYFCASTSGTGGEKLFFGSGTQLSVL.

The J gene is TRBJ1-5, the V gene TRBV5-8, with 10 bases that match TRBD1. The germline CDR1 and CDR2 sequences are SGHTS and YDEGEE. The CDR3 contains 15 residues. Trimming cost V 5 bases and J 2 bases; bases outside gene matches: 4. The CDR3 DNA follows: TGTGCCAGCAGTTCCGGGACAGGGGGCAATCAGCCCCAGCATTTT. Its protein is CASSSGTGGNQPQHF.

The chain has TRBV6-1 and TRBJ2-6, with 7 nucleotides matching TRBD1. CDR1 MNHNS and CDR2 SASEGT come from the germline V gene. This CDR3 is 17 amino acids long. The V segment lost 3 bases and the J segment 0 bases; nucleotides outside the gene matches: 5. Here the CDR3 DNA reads TGTGCCAGCAGTGACTGGGACAGTGGCTCTGGGGCCAACGTCCTGACTTTC. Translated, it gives CASSDWDSGSGANVLTF.

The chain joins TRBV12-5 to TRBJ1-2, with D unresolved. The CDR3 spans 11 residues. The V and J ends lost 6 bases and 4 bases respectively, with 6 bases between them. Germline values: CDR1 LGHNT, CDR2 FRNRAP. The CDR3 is CASGSFYGYTF. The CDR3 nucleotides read TGTGCTAGTGGGTCGTTCTATGGCTACACCTTC. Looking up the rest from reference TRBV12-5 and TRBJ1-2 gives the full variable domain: DARVTQTPRHKVTEMGQEVTMRCQPILGHNTVFWYRQTMMQGLELLAYFRNRAPLDDSGMPKDRFSAEMPDATLATLKIQPSEPRDSAVYFCASGSFYGYTFGSGTRLTVV.